The T cell receptor (beta chain) under discussion was sequenced for a study of blood T cell repertoires in COVID-19. Study at large: Spain, Italy and the United States supplied samples that represented acute and convalescent COVID-19. PBMCs, B-cell-depleted T cells, or T cells provided the cDNA or gDNA that made up the material.

Germline values: CDR1 MNHEY, CDR2 SVGAGI. Trimming took 7 bases from V and 10 from J, leaving 11 bases between them. There are 12 residues in the CDR3. As processed by the authors: Scientists estimated how many nucleated cells there were by amplifying reference gene primers. Only in-frame clones appear in the TCRdb table, and some are missing; sequencing was by immunoSEQ multiplex PCR. V and J calls and clone size follow that table, whereas D and trimming were derived from the DNA. The repertoire holds 30,000 to 40,000 clones, with around four fifths as singletons. Patients at the Seattle site were enrolled during active infection and followed longitudinally.

The receptor was derived from a man between 60 and 75 years old with COVID-19, enrolled during active disease. V usage is TRBV6-5 and J usage is TRBJ1-6; weak D call: TRBD1 (6 bases). The sample comprised peripheral blood. The CDR3 bases are TGTGCCAGCACGCAGGGGAAATCACCCCTCCACTTT. This gives the protein CASTQGKSPLHF.